This TCR beta chain came from a study of T cell responses to AZD1222 COVID-19 vaccine. Study-level findings and limits: Two AZD1222 administrations were followed by greater Spike-specific TCR breadth and depth. Donors, mostly white British, included more females; clonal diversity was possibly underestimated.

CDR3 length: 13 amino acids. Trimming cost V 5 bases and J 4 bases, with 11 bases left between them. Germline V gene lookup returns CDR1 SGHAT and CDR2 FQNNGV. Notes on this clone: Its antigen remains unidentified.

Sequencing was performed with immunoSEQ multiplex PCR; in TCRdb, only in-frame clones are kept and a portion is missing. The sample lists 120,000 or so clones, 80% to 95% occurring once. The sample consisted of peripheral blood, taken on day 0 of MenACWY control vaccination. This receptor was taken from an adult in good health. V gene TRBV11-2 combines with J gene TRBJ1-2; D not certain. The CDR3 bases are TGTGCCAGCAGCCCACAGAGTACCTATGGCTACACCTTC. Translating gives CASSPQSTYGYTF.